This entry lists 30 T cell receptor beta chains sequenced from one sample in a study of T-cell memory formation after mild COVID-19. TCRdb analysed the 5' RACE reads with MiXCR anew, one entry per CDR3 protein. The sample shows 120,000 to 150,000 distinct CDR3 sequences, 11% to 15% of them seen only once. Sequenced: PBMCs or a T cell subset sorted from them (not recorded which). The receptors originated from an adult woman who had mild COVID-19 (a few samples of this study predate the infection). Cell type and time point are not known.

The chain couples TRBV9 to TRBJ1-2, with 8 bases that match TRBD1. The CDR3 length is 14 residues. Looked up from germline, CDR1 is SGDLS and CDR2 is YYNGEE. With V trimmed by 3 bases and J by 4 bases, 5 bases remained unmatched. In DNA, the CDR3 is TGTGCCAGCAGCGCGACAGGGGTAGGCTATGGCTACACCTTC. As protein: CASSATGVGYGYTF.

The genes are TRBV24-1 and TRBJ1-5; maybe TRBD1 (6 bases). Trimming took off 2 bases at V and 2 bases at J, with 6 bases between the two ends. This CDR3 region has 14 residues. Germline CDR1 is KGHDR and CDR2 is SFDVKD. CDR3: CATSDSGGNQPQHF. The CDR3 coding sequence is TGTGCCACCAGTGATTCAGGGGGCAATCAGCCCCAGCATTTT.

The rearrangement uses TRBV24-1 and TRBJ2-2; tentatively, D is TRBD1 (6 bases). Trimming pared 4 bases from V and 3 bases from J, leaving 8 bases between. The CDR3 runs to 14 residues. Germline V lookup: CDR1 KGHDR, CDR2 SFDVKD. CDR3 bases: TGTGCCACCAGTGAGCGACAGGACACCGGGGAGCTGTTTTTT. This sequence encodes CATSERQDTGELFF.

This clonotype showed up just a few times. The chain couples TRBV12-3 or TRBV12-4 to TRBJ2-3; D is possibly TRBD2 (6 bases). V lost 2 bases and J 0 bases, leaving 9 bases between the germline ends. The CDR3 runs to 15 residues. This CDR3 reads CASSLSAGSTDTQYF. CDR3 DNA: TGTGCCAGCAGTTTAAGTGCGGGGAGCACAGATACGCAGTATTTT.

Only a few counts were recorded for this clonotype. V and J are TRBV27 and TRBJ2-5; D unclear. V dropped 6 bases and J dropped 9 bases, with 17 bases sitting between them. There are 13 residues in the CDR3. Germline values: CDR1 MNHEY, CDR2 SMNVEV (reference sequence). Written as DNA, the CDR3 is TGTGCCAGCAGAGGAACGGCCTATGGGTCCCAGTACTTC. Translation: CASRGTAYGSQYF.

This clonotype has at least ten counts. Here the CDR3 reads CATSRDRDSGANVLTF. For the CDR3, the DNA is TGTGCCACCAGCAGAGACCGAGACTCCGGGGCCAACGTCCTGACTTTC. V and J are TRBV15 and TRBJ2-6; D remains unclear. The V gene lost 0 bases and the J gene lost 4 bases, with 10 bases spanning the gap. This CDR3 spans 16 amino acids. CDR1 LNHNV and CDR2 YYDKDF come from the germline V gene (reference sequence).

V and J are TRBV2 and TRBJ2-2; TRBD1 agrees at 8 bases. V dropped 0 bases and J dropped 5; count of bases not matched to a gene: 5. The CDR3 consists of 16 residues. Germline CDR1 reads SNHLY; CDR2 reads FYNNEI. CDR3 DNA: TGTGCCAGCAGTGAAGCTACAGGGGGTGGGACCGGGGAGCTGTTTTTT. Translated: CASSEATGGGTGELFF.

This clonotype has ten or more counts. This chain links TRBV7-9 with TRBJ1-5; D remains unclear. Trimming shortened V by 6 bases and J by 1 base, and 10 bases separated the two germline ends. Germline CDR1 SEHNR, CDR2 FQNEAQ (reference sequence). The CDR3 runs 14 residues. Here the CDR3 reads CASSLQTSNQPQHF. Written as DNA, the CDR3 is TGTGCCAGCAGTTTACAAACGAGCAATCAGCCCCAGCATTTT.

This clonotype was counted only a few times. V is TRBV20-1 and J is TRBJ2-2; TRBD1 matches 10 bases. V was pared by 3 bases and J by 2 bases, with 9 bases of the junction left unmatched. Per germline, CDR1 DFQATT and CDR2 SNEGSKA (reference sequence). The CDR3 sequence is 17 residues long. The CDR3 spells CSARIFGTGENTGELFF. CDR3 nucleotides: TGCAGTGCTAGGATTTTCGGGACAGGGGAAAACACCGGGGAGCTGTTTTTT.

This clonotype occurred a few times. The chain is built from TRBV12-3 or TRBV12-4 and TRBJ1-1; 7 nucleotides line up with TRBD1. Germline trimming cut 5 bases from V and 0 bases from J; bases unmatched to any gene: 6. The CDR3 runs 15 residues. The CDR3 DNA is TGTGCCAGCAGTGGCATGACAGGGCTGAACACTGAAGCTTTCTTT. This codes for CASSGMTGLNTEAFF.

V is TRBV30 and J is TRBJ2-7; TRBD2 agrees at 9 bases. Trimming took 2 bases from V and 1 from J; bases not matched to a gene: 3. Per germline, CDR1 GTSNPN and CDR2 SVGIG (reference sequence). The CDR3 is 14 residues long. CDR3 protein: CAWSRAGGSYEQYF. As DNA, the CDR3 is TGTGCCTGGAGTCGAGCGGGGGGATCCTACGAGCAGTACTTC.

This clonotype was counted only a few times. CDR3 sequence: CATTGYGETQYF. CDR3 bases: TGTGCCACCACAGGCTATGGGGAGACCCAGTACTTC. The chain carries TRBV15 and TRBJ2-5; no clear D. CDR1 LNHNV and CDR2 YYDKDF come from the germline V gene (reference sequence). The CDR3 runs to 12 residues. V lost 7 bases and J lost 5, with 11 bases in between.

This clonotype was seen only a few times. This chain joins TRBV7-9 and TRBJ2-5; 8 bases align to TRBD2. The CDR3 has 13 amino acids. Germline loops: CDR1 SEHNR, CDR2 FQNEAQ (reference sequence). V lost 5 bases, J lost 4 bases, and 3 bases stayed unmatched. CDR3 bases: TGTGCCAGCAGCCCTCGGGAGGGAGAGACCCAGTACTTC. This translates into CASSPREGETQYF.

The V and J genes are TRBV11-3 and TRBJ2-5; 12 positions agree with TRBD2. There are 16 residues in the CDR3. From germline, CDR1 is SGHNT and CDR2 YENEEA. V dropped 5 bases and J dropped 5; count of bases not matched to a gene: 9. CDR3 DNA sequence: TGTGCCAGCAGCCCCCGACTAGCGGGAGAGGGGGAGACCCAGTACTTC. The encoded protein is CASSPRLAGEGETQYF.

This sequence joins TRBV7-9 and TRBJ2-5; no reliable D call. V was clipped by 5 bases and J by 5 bases, with 15 bases between them. Germline V gene lookup returns CDR1 SEHNR and CDR2 FQNEAQ (reference sequence). The CDR3 consists of 14 residues. The CDR3: CASSPGGTRETQYF. CDR3 DNA sequence: TGTGCCAGCAGCCCCGGTGGAACTCGGGAGACCCAGTACTTC.

This clonotype was seen a few times. The V gene is TRBV29-1, the J gene TRBJ2-1, with D perhaps matching TRBD1 (6 bases). Germline V gives CDR1 SQVTM, CDR2 ANQGSEA. The ends were cut back, 5 bases at V and 4 bases at J, with 15 bases in the middle. The CDR3 sequence is 14 residues long. This chain's CDR3 is CSVRTVFPYNEQFF. CDR3 nucleotides: TGCAGCGTTCGGACAGTTTTTCCTTACAATGAGCAGTTCTTC.

The chain employs TRBV2 and TRBJ2-6; D uncertain. The V gene's germline CDR1 is SNHLY and CDR2 FYNNEI. Trimming took 6 bases from V and 0 from J, leaving 9 bases between them. There are 15 residues in the CDR3. The CDR3 sequence: CASRGLRSGANVLTF. In DNA form, the CDR3 reads TGTGCCAGCAGGGGCCTCCGCTCTGGGGCCAACGTCCTGACTTTC.

The gene calls are TRBV7-6 and TRBJ2-2, with TRBD2 identical over 9 bases. Germline values: CDR1 SGHVS, CDR2 FNYEAQ. The trim removed 2 bases at V and 9 bases at J, leaving 16 bases unmatched. This CDR3 spans 18 amino acids. The chain's CDR3 is CASSLRITSGSGSRELFF. The DNA of the CDR3 is TGTGCCAGCAGCTTAAGGATTACTAGCGGGTCAGGCTCCAGGGAGCTGTTTTTT. Together with reference TRBV7-6 and TRBJ2-2, the CDR3 gives the full variable domain: GAGVSQSPRYKVTKRGQDVALRCDPISGHVSLYWYRQALGQGPEFLTYFNYEAQQDKSGLPNDRFSAERPEGSISTLTIQRTEQRDSAMYRCASSLRITSGSGSRELFFGEGSRLTVL.

This clonotype has more than one count but fewer than ten. The CDR3 protein is CASSLGQLKNTEAFF. The CDR3 DNA reads as TGTGCCAGCAGCCTAGGACAGTTAAAGAACACTGAAGCTTTCTTT. The chain uses TRBV5-6 and TRBJ1-1; a weak D match, TRBD1 (6 bases). Germline values: CDR1 SGHDT, CDR2 YYEEEE. This CDR3 has 15 amino acids. V was shortened by 4 bases and J by 1 base, with 14 bases between the two germline ends.

The chain links TRBV27 to TRBJ2-1, with D possibly TRBD2 on 6 matching bases. CDR3 length equals 16 residues. V lost 5 bases and J lost 3, with 17 bases in between. Germline loops: CDR1 MNHEY, CDR2 SMNVEV (reference sequence). The CDR3 protein is CASSPDSSAGYNEQFF. CDR3 sequence (DNA): TGTGCCAGCAGTCCCGACTCTAGCGCGGGCTACAATGAGCAGTTCTTC.

This clonotype was detected only a few times. This chain connects TRBV12-3 or TRBV12-4 to TRBJ1-1; D ambiguous. CDR3 length equals 14 residues. V lost 5 bases and J lost 4, with 14 bases in between. CDR3 DNA: TGTGCCAGCAGTCGGACGGGCTGGGGCACTGAAGCTTTCTTT. It is translated as CASSRTGWGTEAFF.

This chain connects TRBV13 to TRBJ2-3; D gene ambiguous. CDR3 length: 13 residues. Trimming stripped 2 bases from V and 5 bases from J, with 8 bases between. Germline CDR1 and CDR2: PRHDT and FYEKMQ (reference sequence). For the CDR3, the DNA is TGTGCCAGCAGCTTAAACTCCAAAGATACGCAGTATTTT. Translation gives CASSLNSKDTQYF.

The rearrangement joins TRBV3-1 to TRBJ2-5; no firm D call. The germline CDR1 and CDR2 sequences are LGHDT and YNNKEL (reference sequence). V lost 0 bases, J lost 5 bases, and 13 bases lay in between. The CDR3 totals 15 residues. CDR3 region: CASSQDEVVKETQYF. The CDR3 nucleotides read TGTGCCAGCAGCCAAGATGAGGTAGTGAAGGAGACCCAGTACTTC.

This clonotype was seen at least ten times. The chain has TRBV7-6 and TRBJ2-1, with D possibly called TRBD1 or TRBD2 (6 bases each). The V gene lost 1 base and the J gene lost 1 base, with 14 bases spanning the gap. CDR3 length: 17 amino acids. The V gene's germline CDR1 is SGHVS and CDR2 FNYEAQ. The CDR3 nucleotides are TGTGCCAGCAGCTTAGGCCGGGGGCTGGGATCCTACAATGAGCAGTTCTTC. Encoded protein: CASSLGRGLGSYNEQFF.

For this clonotype: Being one base from a much bigger clone, this may be a read error. The rearrangement joins TRBV29-1 to TRBJ2-1; D remains unclear. Germline V lookup: CDR1 SQVTM, CDR2 ANQGSEA. The CDR3 covers 12 residues. CDR3 sequence: CSVEESGPEQLF. CDR3 nucleotide sequence: TGCAGCGTTGAAGAGTCCGGCCCCGAGCAGTTATTC.

This chain joins TRBV4-1 and TRBJ2-1; D unclear. Germline V gene lookup returns CDR1 MGHRA and CDR2 YSYEKL. The CDR3 is 15 amino acids. V was cut by 4 bases and J by 0 bases, with 10 bases left in between. The CDR3 loop is CASSPDKSSYNEQFF. As DNA, the CDR3 is TGCGCCAGCAGCCCTGACAAGAGCTCCTACAATGAGCAGTTCTTC.

The genes are TRBV6-5 and TRBJ2-2; TRBD2 is a possible D gene (5 bases). Germline V gives CDR1 MNHEY, CDR2 SVGAGI. The CDR3 extends over 17 amino acids. Deletions cut 2 bases from V and 5 bases from J, with 18 bases between. CDR3 DNA: TGTGCCAGCAGTTACCCCCGTACTAGGTCGACGACCGGGGAGCTGTTTTTT. Translation gives CASSYPRTRSTTGELFF.

The CDR3 bases are TGTGCCAGCAGCGACCCCGGGGGGGCCCCCTACGAGCAGTACTTC. It specifies CASSDPGGAPYEQYF. The chain couples TRBV2 to TRBJ2-7, with 8 positions matching TRBD2. CDR1 and CDR2 from the germline V gene are SNHLY and FYNNEI. This CDR3 is 15 amino acids long. J gave up 2 bases and V 6 bases, and 9 bases lay outside the gene matches.

This clonotype was seen only a few times. This chain uses TRBV29-1 with TRBJ1-1; the match to TRBD1 covers 8 bases. Trimming cost V 7 bases and J 1 base; bases outside gene matches: 5. From germline, CDR1 is SQVTM and CDR2 ANQGSEA. The CDR3 runs to 13 residues. The DNA of the CDR3 is TGCAGCGCCTGGACAGGGACGAACACTGAAGCTTTCTTT. Residues: CSAWTGTNTEAFF. Together with reference TRBV29-1 and TRBJ1-1, the CDR3 gives the full variable domain: SAVISQKPSRDICQRGTSLTIQCQVDSQVTMMFWYRQQPGQSLTLIATANQGSEATYESGFVIDKFPISRPNLTFSTLTVSNMSPEDSSIYLCSAWTGTNTEAFFGQGTRLTVV.

This clonotype came up a few times. The CDR3 protein is CASSPGQGPFQPQHF. CDR3 coding DNA: TGTGCCAGCAGCCCGGGACAGGGCCCGTTTCAGCCCCAGCATTTT. The chain uses TRBV7-9 and TRBJ1-5; 9 positions agree with TRBD1. CDR3 size: 15 residues. The germline V gene encodes CDR1 SEHNR and CDR2 FQNEAQ (reference sequence). Losses at the gene ends were 5 bases for V and 6 bases for J; bases not matched to a gene: 8. The full variable domain, completed using reference TRBV7-9 and TRBJ1-5, is DTGVSQNPRHKITKRGQNVTFRCDPISEHNRLYWYRQTLGQGPEFLTYFQNEAQLEKSRLLSDRFSAERPKGSFSTLEIQRTEQGDSAMYLCASSPGQGPFQPQHFGDGTRLSIL.